The 19 T cell receptor beta chains in this list originate from one sample, sequenced in a study of blood T cell repertoires in COVID-19. The data were produced by immunoSEQ multiplex PCR, yet TCRdb's version contains in-frame clones alone and is incomplete. The sample records approximately 120,000 clones, 85% to 90% being singletons. The sequencing sample was made of peripheral blood. The source is a human donor in a cohort sampled during active COVID-19.

The chain recombines TRBV6-5 with TRBJ1-5, with D uncertain. CDR1 MNHEY and CDR2 SVGAGI come from the germline V gene. CDR3 length: 15 amino acids. The V end lost 8 bases, the J end lost 3 bases, and 17 bases lay between the germline ends. The CDR3: CASSQEGPNNQPQHF. The CDR3 region has the DNA TGTGCCAGCTCCCAGGAGGGTCCTAACAATCAGCCCCAGCATTTT.

The genes are TRBV6-5 and TRBJ1-1, with TRBD1 identical over 7 bases. CDR1 is MNHEY, CDR2 SVGAGI, per germline. J lost 5 bases, V lost 5 bases, and 8 bases had no gene match. This CDR3 region has 14 residues. CDR3 bases: TGTGCCAGCAGTCGACAGGGAGGAAGTACTGAAGCTTTCTTT. Its translation: CASSRQGGSTEAFF.

V gene TRBV4-2 combines with J gene TRBJ1-6; tentative D call: TRBD1 (6 bases). The V gene's germline CDR1 is LGHNA and CDR2 YNFKEQ. The germline V and J ends were trimmed by 4 bases and 6 bases, with 10 bases remaining between them. This CDR3 is 14 amino acids long. CDR3 bases: TGTGCCAGCAGCCTAGGACAGACTAATTCACCCCTCCACTTT. Translating it yields CASSLGQTNSPLHF.

The chain combines TRBV27 with TRBJ1-2; perhaps TRBD1 as D (6 bases). V lost 8 bases and J lost 4, with 17 bases in between. Germline CDR1 is MNHEY and CDR2 is SMNVEV (reference sequence). The CDR3 is made up of 14 amino acids. The CDR3 nucleotides are TGTGCCAGCTCTGTTGTGGGGGGGGCCTATGGCTACACCTTC. Its translation: CASSVVGGAYGYTF.

This clone occurred once. The chain has TRBV10-3 and TRBJ1-5; D is uncertain. This CDR3 is built from 15 residues. Germline CDR1 is ENHRY and CDR2 is SYGVKD. V lost 0 bases, J lost 2 bases, and 8 bases lay in between. CDR3 sequence (DNA): TGTGCCATCAGTGAGTCGGAGGTTCGCAATCAGCCCCAGCATTTT. It codes for CAISESEVRNQPQHF.

V and J are TRBV5-1 and TRBJ2-7; 7 bases align to TRBD1. The trim removed 5 bases at V and 2 bases at J, leaving 7 bases unmatched. This CDR3 is 14 amino acids long. Per germline, CDR1 SGHRS and CDR2 YFSETQ. The chain's CDR3 is CASSSDRLTYEQYF. DNA for the CDR3: TGCGCCAGCAGTTCGGACAGGTTAACCTACGAGCAGTACTTC.

This chain uses TRBV9 with TRBJ2-3, with a possible D match to TRBD1 (5 bases). CDR1 and CDR2 from the germline V gene are SGDLS and YYNGEE. V was pared by 2 bases and J by 4 bases, with 11 bases between. The CDR3 runs to 14 residues. The CDR3 DNA sequence: TGTGCCAGCAGCGTGGGCAGGGCATCAGATACGCAGTATTTT. Translation gives CASSVGRASDTQYF.

The chain recombines TRBV5-1 with TRBJ1-6; weak D call: TRBD1 (6 bases). CDR1 and CDR2 from the germline V gene are SGHRS and YFSETQ. This CDR3 has 15 amino acids. V was shortened by 0 bases and J by 6 bases, with 10 bases between the two germline ends. The CDR3 nucleotides are TGCGCCAGCAGCTTGGGAATCAGGGGTAATTCACCCCTCCACTTT. Protein product: CASSLGIRGNSPLHF. Full variable domain (remainder filled in from reference TRBV5-1 and TRBJ1-6): KAGVTQTPRYLIKTRGQQVTLSCSPISGHRSVSWYQQTPGQGLQFLFEYFSETQRNKGNFPGRFSGRQFSNSRSEMNVSTLELGDSALYLCASSLGIRGNSPLHFGNGTRLTVT.

This chain connects TRBV7-9 to TRBJ2-3, with 12 bases matching TRBD2. This CDR3 has 19 amino acids. The germline V gene encodes CDR1 SEHNR and CDR2 FQNEAQ (reference sequence). Trimming removed 0 bases from V and 0 bases from J; junction bases left unmatched: 7. CDR3 amino acids: CASSLAGLAGVTSTDTQYF. CDR3 bases: TGTGCCAGCAGCTTAGCGGGACTAGCGGGCGTAACTAGCACAGATACGCAGTATTTT.

CDR3: CASSRGLAGAPYEQYF. CDR3 coding DNA: TGTGCCAGCAGCCGTGGACTAGCGGGAGCCCCCTACGAGCAGTACTTC. J is TRBJ2-7 and V is TRBV9; 13 nucleotides line up with TRBD2. The germline CDR1 and CDR2 sequences are SGDLS and YYNGEE. V trimming: 4 bases; J trimming: 2 bases; junction bases outside the gene matches: 6. The CDR3 spans 16 residues. Filled out from reference TRBV9 and TRBJ2-7, the complete variable domain reads DSGVTQTPKHLITATGQRVTLRCSPRSGDLSVYWYQQSLDQGLQFLIQYYNGEERAKGNILERFSAQQFPDLHSELNLSSLELGDSALYFCASSRGLAGAPYEQYFGPGTRLTVT.

The sample holds a few counts of this clone. This rearrangement joins TRBV10-3 to TRBJ2-3; 7 positions match TRBD2. The CDR3 consists of 15 residues. V lost 4 bases, J lost 0 bases, and 4 bases stayed unmatched. Looked up from germline, CDR1 is ENHRY and CDR2 is SYGVKD. CDR3 sequence (DNA): TGTGCCATCAGTGGTGGCGGGGGTAGCACAGATACGCAGTATTTT. As protein: CAISGGGGSTDTQYF.

J is TRBJ1-1 and V is TRBV19, with D unresolved. Trimming shortened V by 6 bases and J by 4 bases, and 18 bases separated the two germline ends. The CDR3 length is 15 residues. CDR1 LNHDA and CDR2 SQIVND come from the germline V gene (reference sequence). The CDR3 DNA follows: TGTGCCAGTAGCGTATTCGACATCCTGGGCACTGAAGCTTTCTTT. Translating it yields CASSVFDILGTEAFF.

This chain joins TRBV19 and TRBJ2-5; 8 positions agree with TRBD2. Germline V gives CDR1 LNHDA, CDR2 SQIVND (reference sequence). J was trimmed by 2 bases and V by 3 bases; bases with no gene match: 2. This CDR3 contains 14 residues. DNA for the CDR3: TGTGCCAGTAGTATTATAGCGGGGCAAGAGACCCAGTACTTC. As protein: CASSIIAGQETQYF.

To note about this clone: The same CDR3 also results from other DNA sequences found in this sample. The V gene is TRBV27, the J gene TRBJ2-1, with TRBD2 identical over 7 bases. V lost 8 bases, J lost 8 bases, and 18 bases stayed unmatched. Germline assignment: CDR1 MNHEY and CDR2 SMNVEV (reference sequence). CDR3 length: 16 amino acids. The CDR3 here is CASHAGFVGGRYEQFF. The CDR3 nucleotides read TGTGCCAGCCACGCGGGGTTTGTCGGGGGGAGGTATGAGCAGTTCTTC.

The V call is TRBV5-4, the J call TRBJ1-1, with TRBD1 identical over 9 bases. CDR3 size: 16 residues. Germline lookup yields CDR1 SGHNT and CDR2 YYREEE (reference sequence). V trimming: 4 bases; J trimming: 1 base; junction bases outside the gene matches: 8. The CDR3 region is CASSRTGGGGNTEAFF. The CDR3 DNA sequence: TGTGCCAGCAGCCGCACAGGGGGCGGGGGGAACACTGAAGCTTTCTTT.

The V and J genes are TRBV4-1 and TRBJ2-2, with a tentative D call TRBD1 (6 bases). Looked up from germline, CDR1 is MGHRA and CDR2 is YSYEKL. The V end was cut by 4 bases, the J end by 3 bases, with 9 bases between. This CDR3 spans 14 amino acids. The CDR3 sequence: CASSLYRDTGELFF. Here the CDR3 DNA reads TGCGCCAGCAGCCTCTACAGGGACACCGGGGAGCTGTTTTTT.

The chain has TRBV10-3 and TRBJ2-2; a possible D gene is TRBD2 (5 bases). The V gene's germline CDR1 is ENHRY and CDR2 SYGVKD. The CDR3 consists of 14 residues. Trimming removed 8 bases at V and 3 bases at J, with 13 bases between. The CDR3 nucleotides are TGTGCCATCGGCCGGACTGGGGACACCGGGGAGCTGTTTTTT. It yields the protein CAIGRTGDTGELFF.

This clone was seen a single time. This rearrangement joins TRBV7-2 to TRBJ1-2; 9 bases fit TRBD1. The CDR3 runs to 15 residues. Germline CDR1 and CDR2: SGHTA and FQGNSA. The junction had 11 bases not matched to a gene; V was cut back by 5 bases and J by 7 bases. As DNA, the CDR3 is TGTGCCAGCAGCCCATCCGGGACAGGGAGAGGTGGCTACACCTTC. It is translated as CASSPSGTGRGGYTF.

The rearrangement uses TRBV27 and TRBJ2-2, with TRBD1 matching over 8 bases. The CDR3 is made up of 16 amino acids. CDR1 and CDR2 (germline): MNHEY, SMNVEV (reference sequence). The V gene end was trimmed by 5 bases and the J gene end by 5 bases; junction bases not matched to a gene: 10. For the CDR3, the DNA is TGTGCCAGCAGTCCGCGGACAGGGAAGGGTACCGGGGAGCTGTTTTTT. It encodes CASSPRTGKGTGELFF.